This passage covers 6 T cell receptor beta chains from one sample sequenced in a study of blood T cells in healthy people across ages. The authors ran a second PCR of about 6 to 11 cycles using a sample-barcoded 5' primer and a J-beta primer mix. TCRdb re-called the 5' RACE reads through MiXCR, storing one row per CDR3 protein. This repertoire shows about a million distinct CDR3 sequences, more than 30% found once; its top ten account for approximately 14%. The sequencing input was blood. The receptor set was obtained from a man aged 18 to 30 in good health.

The chain combines TRBV7-2 with TRBJ2-1; D unresolved. The J call may be incorrect, as the DNA end agrees better with TRBJ2-7. CDR1 is SGHTA and CDR2 is FQGNSA in the germline V gene. The CDR3 loop spans 13 amino acids. In DNA, the CDR3 is TGTGCCAGCAGCCTAAACTACTACAATGAGCAGTACTTC. Protein: CASSLNYYNEQYF.

There are a few counts of this clonotype. Its ends do not fully match the called genes, so a read error is possible. The V and J genes are TRBV4-3 and TRBJ2-1; D might be TRBD1 (5 bases). The CDR3 has 15 residues. Germline V gene lookup returns CDR1 LGHNA and CDR2 YSLEER. CDR3 bases: TGCGCCAGCAGTCTTGGGCAGGGCCATCCCAATCAGCAGTTCTTC. Protein product: CASSLGQGHPNQQFF.

This rearrangement joins TRBV20-1 to TRBJ2-5, with D hard to call. This CDR3 is built from 12 residues. In germline, CDR1 is DFQATT, CDR2 SNEGSKA (reference sequence). The ends were cut back, 6 bases at V and 1 base at J, with 9 bases in the middle. The CDR3 region is CSATDGQETQYF. The CDR3 bases are TGCAGTGCCACCGACGGCCAAGAGACCCAGTACTTC.

As regards this clonotype: A single base separates this from a much larger clone, so it may be a read error. This chain uses TRBV10-3 with TRBJ2-5; D uncertain. Germline CDR1 ENHRY, CDR2 SYGVKD. There are 12 residues in the CDR3. Trimming took off 2 bases at V and 5 bases at J, with 6 bases between the two ends. The DNA for the CDR3 is TGTGCCATCAGTGAGAACCGGGAGACCCAGTACTTC. This gives the protein CAISENRETQYF.

The chain employs TRBV10-3 and TRBJ2-3; no definite D call. CDR1 ENHRY and CDR2 SYGVKD come from the germline V gene. V was trimmed by 6 bases and J by 5 bases, leaving 6 bases between them. This CDR3 has 11 residues. In DNA, the CDR3 is TGTGCCATCAGAGTTCGAGATACGCAGTATTTT. Protein: CAIRVRDTQYF.

This chain joins TRBV5-1 and TRBJ2-7; 10 nucleotides agree with TRBD1. Germline CDR1 is SGHRS and CDR2 is YFSETQ. The CDR3 consists of 14 residues. The V gene end was trimmed by 5 bases and the J gene end by 3 bases; junction bases not matched to a gene: 5. The CDR3 is CASSDGQGVYEQYF. Here the CDR3 DNA reads TGCGCCAGCAGTGACGGACAGGGGGTCTACGAGCAGTACTTC.